These 10 T cell receptor beta chains share one sample of origin, sequenced in a study of cytomegalovirus exposure and HLA in healthy donors. Assay: immunoSEQ multiplex PCR; the TCRdb copy retains only in-frame clones and omits some. The sample shows 150,000 to 200,000 clones, more than 65% of them seen only once. Sequencing was carried out using PBMCs. These receptors were collected from a woman aged 30 to 39 in good health and CMV-seropositive.

The chain carries TRBV28 and TRBJ1-5; a possible D gene is TRBD1 (6 bases). The germline gives CDR1 MDHEN, CDR2 SYDVKM. With 8 bases removed from V and 4 bases from J, the gap between germline ends came to 18 bases. The CDR3 covers 15 residues. Written as DNA, the CDR3 is TGTGCCAGCTCTCGGGGGGGCGGCCTAAATCAGCCCCAGCATTTT. Amino acids: CASSRGGGLNQPQHF.

The chain links TRBV15 to TRBJ2-1; 8 nucleotides line up with TRBD1. Germline assignment: CDR1 LNHNV and CDR2 YYDKDF (reference sequence). The CDR3 runs to 18 residues. V trimming: 0 bases; J trimming: 8 bases; junction bases outside the gene matches: 15. The CDR3 DNA is TGTGCCACCAGCAGAGATATAGGTGGACAGGGCACATTTCATGAGCAGTTCTTC. Translation: CATSRDIGGQGTFHEQFF.

In this sample, this clone turned up once. The CDR3 loop reads CASSSERDYYNEQFF. CDR3 DNA sequence: TGTGCCAGTAGTTCGGAGCGGGACTACTACAATGAGCAGTTCTTC. V usage is TRBV19 and J usage is TRBJ2-1; the match to TRBD2 covers 7 bases. V lost 5 bases and J lost 3; bases outside the gene matches: 7. Germline CDR1 LNHDA, CDR2 SQIVND (reference sequence). The CDR3 length is 15 residues.

V usage is TRBV9 and J usage is TRBJ1-1, with no clear D. Trimming left V 2 bases short and J 7 bases short, with 12 bases between. Germline assignment: CDR1 SGDLS and CDR2 YYNGEE. The CDR3 is 13 residues long. CDR3 amino acids: CASSVAIRGEAFF. The DNA of the CDR3 is TGTGCCAGCAGCGTCGCAATACGGGGTGAAGCTTTCTTT.

The chain combines TRBV6-4 with TRBJ2-3; maybe TRBD2 (6 bases). Germline CDR1 MRHNA, CDR2 SNTAGT. The length of the CDR3 is 13 residues. The ends were cut back, 6 bases at V and 5 bases at J, with 12 bases in the middle. This CDR3 reads CASSRDSGDTQYF. The CDR3 region has the DNA TGTGCCAGCAGCCGGGACTCGGGAGATACGCAGTATTTT.

The chain couples TRBV2 to TRBJ2-1; TRBD2 is a possible D gene (6 bases). From germline, CDR1 is SNHLY and CDR2 FYNNEI. The V end was cut by 2 bases, the J end by 4 bases, with 6 bases between. This CDR3 is 13 amino acids long. The CDR3 protein is CASSEREYNEQFF. The DNA for the CDR3 is TGTGCCAGCAGTGAACGGGAGTACAATGAGCAGTTCTTC.

The chain has TRBV27 and TRBJ2-2; TRBD1 aligns across 9 bases. Germline lookup yields CDR1 MNHEY and CDR2 SMNVEV (reference sequence). The CDR3 extends over 15 amino acids. Trimming at V came to 6 bases and at J to 1 base, leaving 3 bases not matched to a gene. CDR3 region: CASRRTGENTGELFF. In DNA, the CDR3 is TGTGCCAGCAGGAGGACAGGGGAGAACACCGGGGAGCTGTTTTTT.

This chain links TRBV6-1 with TRBJ1-5; D uncertain. The CDR3 is 15 residues long. Trimming took off 3 bases at V and 2 bases at J, with 11 bases between the two ends. Germline assignment: CDR1 MNHNS and CDR2 SASEGT. DNA for the CDR3: TGTGCCAGCAGTGAGATCACGGTTGGCAATCAGCCCCAGCATTTT. This translates into CASSEITVGNQPQHF.

This chain links TRBV9 with TRBJ2-3; 13 nucleotides agree with TRBD2. Germline V gene sequence: CDR1 SGDLS, CDR2 YYNGEE. V trimming: 2 bases; J trimming: 3 bases; junction bases outside the gene matches: 0. This CDR3 region has 15 residues. The CDR3 bases are TGTGCCAGCAGCGTGACTAGCGGGAGGACAGATACGCAGTATTTT. This sequence encodes CASSVTSGRTDTQYF.

This clone is large within its sample. This chain joins TRBV27 and TRBJ1-4; tentatively, D is TRBD1 (6 bases). V was trimmed by 0 bases and J by 4 bases, leaving 9 bases between them. The V gene's germline CDR1 is MNHEY and CDR2 SMNVEV (reference sequence). The CDR3 is made up of 15 amino acids. This CDR3 is CASSLSTGGNEKLFF. For the CDR3, the DNA is TGTGCCAGCAGTTTATCGACAGGTGGTAATGAAAAACTGTTTTTT.